This TCR beta chain appears in the sequencing data of a study of cytomegalovirus exposure and HLA in healthy donors. Primers for the PCR totalled 60 Vbeta and 13 Jbeta. Method: immunoSEQ multiplex PCR; TCRdb's copy keeps in-frame clones and lacks some. In the table there are 170,000 or so clones, about 85% of which are singletons. Study observations and caveats: The study listed 164 cytomegalovirus-associated TCR beta chains. The only immune exposure information that was available was CMV serostatus. The authors judged a highly shared variant cluster likely a sequencing artifact. Within an earlier analysis, most TCR beta V segments proved productive either about 90% or about 30% of the time.

About this clone itself: Its antigen is undetermined.

This clonotype was obtained from a male donor in good health and CMV-seropositive. Sequenced input: PBMCs.

CDR3 bases: TGTGCCAGCTCACCACCGACTAGTTTCGAGCAGTACTTC. Translation gives CASSPPTSFEQYF. The V gene is TRBV18, the J gene TRBJ2-5; D may be TRBD2 (6 bases). The J call may be in error: the DNA end matches TRBJ2-7 better. Germline lookup yields CDR1 KGHSH and CDR2 LQKENI. The CDR3 covers 13 residues.